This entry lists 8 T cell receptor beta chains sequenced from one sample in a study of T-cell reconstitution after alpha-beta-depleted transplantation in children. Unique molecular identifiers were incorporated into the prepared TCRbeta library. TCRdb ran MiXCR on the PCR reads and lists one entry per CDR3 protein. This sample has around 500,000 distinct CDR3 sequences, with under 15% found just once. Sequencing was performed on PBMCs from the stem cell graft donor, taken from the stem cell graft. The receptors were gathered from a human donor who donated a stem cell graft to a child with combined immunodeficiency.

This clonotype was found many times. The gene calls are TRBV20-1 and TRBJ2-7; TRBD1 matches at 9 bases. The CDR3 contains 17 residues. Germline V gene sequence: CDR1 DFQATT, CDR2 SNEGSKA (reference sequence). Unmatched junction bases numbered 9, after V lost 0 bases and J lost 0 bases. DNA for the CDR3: TGCAGTGCTAGAGATTTGGCCGGGACAGGGAGCTCCTACGAGCAGTACTTC. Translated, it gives CSARDLAGTGSSYEQYF.

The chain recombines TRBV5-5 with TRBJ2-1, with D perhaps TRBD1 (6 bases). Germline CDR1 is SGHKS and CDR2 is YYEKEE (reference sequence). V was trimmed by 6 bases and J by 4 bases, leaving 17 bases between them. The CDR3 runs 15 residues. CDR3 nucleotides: TGTGCCAGCACTCGAACCGCGGACAGTTACAATGAGCAGTTCTTC. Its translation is CASTRTADSYNEQFF.

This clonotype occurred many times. The CDR3 protein is CATRPIWTDTQYF. CDR3 DNA: TGTGCCACCCGGCCCATTTGGACAGATACGCAGTATTTT. The chain links TRBV10-3 to TRBJ2-3; no clear D gene. V was clipped by 10 bases and J by 3 bases, with 14 bases between them. There are 13 residues in the CDR3. CDR1 and CDR2 (germline): ENHRY, SYGVKD.

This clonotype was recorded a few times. Here the CDR3 reads CASSVASGRAWEQFF. Written as DNA, the CDR3 is TGTGCCAGCAGCGTCGCTAGCGGGAGGGCCTGGGAGCAGTTCTTC. The chain is built from TRBV9 and TRBJ2-1; 12 bases are a match to TRBD2. The germline CDR1 and CDR2 sequences are SGDLS and YYNGEE. V lost 2 bases to trimming and J lost 10 bases; unmatched junction nucleotides: 7. The CDR3 sequence is 15 residues long.

Here the CDR3 DNA reads TGTGCCAGCAGGCAGCCAGAAATGGATACGCAGTATTTT. Its translation is CASRQPEMDTQYF. J is TRBJ2-3 and V is TRBV3-1; D is unclear. Germline V gene data show CDR1 as LGHDT and CDR2 as YNNKEL (reference sequence). The CDR3 is made up of 13 amino acids. V lost 6 bases, J lost 6 bases, and 13 bases lay in between.

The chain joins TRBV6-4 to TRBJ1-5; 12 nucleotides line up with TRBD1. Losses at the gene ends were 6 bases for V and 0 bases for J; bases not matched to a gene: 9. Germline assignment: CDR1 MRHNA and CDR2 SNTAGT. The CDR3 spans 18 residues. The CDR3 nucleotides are TGTGCCAGCAGCCCGGGACAGGGGGCGATGAATAGCAATCAGCCCCAGCATTTT. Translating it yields CASSPGQGAMNSNQPQHF.

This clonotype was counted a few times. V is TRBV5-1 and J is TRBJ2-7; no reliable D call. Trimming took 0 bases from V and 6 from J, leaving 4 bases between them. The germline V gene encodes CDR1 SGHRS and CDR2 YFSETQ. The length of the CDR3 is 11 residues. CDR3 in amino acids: CASSLEREQYF. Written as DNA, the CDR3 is TGCGCCAGCAGCTTGGAACGCGAGCAGTACTTC.

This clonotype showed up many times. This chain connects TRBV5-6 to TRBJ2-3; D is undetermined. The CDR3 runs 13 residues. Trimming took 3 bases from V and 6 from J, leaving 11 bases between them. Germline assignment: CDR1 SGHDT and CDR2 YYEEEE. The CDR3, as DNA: TGTGCCAGCAGCTGGCCCCTTCGGGATACGCAGTATTTT. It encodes CASSWPLRDTQYF. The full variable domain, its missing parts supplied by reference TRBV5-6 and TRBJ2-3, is DAGVTQSPTHLIKTRGQQVTLRCSPKSGHDTVSWYQQALGQGPQFIFQYYEEEERQRGNFPDRFSGHQFPNYSSELNVNALLLGDSALYLCASSWPLRDTQYFGPGTRLTVL.